This T cell receptor beta chain was captured by sequencing in a study of T cell responses to AZD1222 COVID-19 vaccine. Germline-derived CDR1 and CDR2 are KGHSY and FQNENV. J gave up 6 bases and V 4 bases, and 9 bases lay outside the gene matches. The CDR3 totals 15 residues. TCRdb's table, derived via immunoSEQ multiplex PCR, lists solely in-frame clones and lacks some. The sample lists around 140,000 clones; around 89% were seen once. The V gene is TRBV16, the J gene TRBJ1-2; 9 nucleotides match TRBD1. The TCR comes from an adult in good health. Sequenced here: peripheral blood, sampled on day 0 of AZD1222 vaccination. This chain's CDR3 is CASSRQGWDRDGYTF. The CDR3 DNA reads TGTGCCAGCAGCCGACAAGGCTGGGACAGGGATGGCTACACCTTC.